This T cell receptor (beta chain) was recorded in a study of T cell responses to AZD1222 COVID-19 vaccine. Study-level results: Spike regions recognized by vaccine-associated CD4 TCRs spanned the protein, led by 160-218 and 743-854.

With respect to this clone: No antigen is known for it.

Profiled with immunoSEQ multiplex PCR; TCRdb holds only in-frame clones, not every one. The sample shows about 150,000 clones, approximately 91% of them seen only once. Trimming took off 4 bases at V and 0 bases at J, with 19 bases between the two ends. The CDR3 runs 17 residues. Germline CDR1 reads SGDLS; CDR2 reads YYNGEE. This sequence originates from an adult who received the AZD1222 COVID-19 vaccine. Sequencing used peripheral blood, obtained 28 days after the second AZD1222 dose. V is TRBV9 and J is TRBJ1-2; D unresolved. CDR3 nucleotides: TGTGCCAGCAGCCCCCTCGAGGAGGCGTTAGCTAACTATGGCTACACCTTC. It is translated as CASSPLEEALANYGYTF.